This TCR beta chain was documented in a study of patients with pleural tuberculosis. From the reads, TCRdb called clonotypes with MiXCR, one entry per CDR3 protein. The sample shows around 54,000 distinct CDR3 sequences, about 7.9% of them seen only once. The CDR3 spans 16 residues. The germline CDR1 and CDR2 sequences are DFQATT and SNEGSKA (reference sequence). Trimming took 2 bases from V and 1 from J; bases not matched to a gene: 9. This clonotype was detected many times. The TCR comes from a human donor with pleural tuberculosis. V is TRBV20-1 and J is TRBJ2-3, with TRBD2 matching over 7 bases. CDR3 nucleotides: TGCAGTGCTAGATCCCTAGCGGCGGACCGCACAGATACGCAGTATTTT. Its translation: CSARSLAADRTDTQYF.